A selection of T cell receptor beta chains follows, all from one sample in a study of cytomegalovirus exposure and HLA in healthy donors. TCRdb's copy holds only in-frame clones and misses some; the assay was immunoSEQ multiplex PCR. Of 200,000 or so clones listed, about 83% are singletons. Sequencing used PBMCs. All receptors derive from a woman aged 25 to 39 in good health and CMV-seropositive. CDR3s include the opening cysteine and the closing phenylalanine or tryptophan. Fields, in order: CDR3 length, clone size, V gene, J gene, D gene, CDR3 protein, CDR3 DNA. A D gene is named only where the DNA matches it firmly. The size field is filled for only some rows; it gives once, few, many or a size class.

15	.	TRBV5-4	TRBJ2-3	.	CASSGVESTTDTQYF	TGTGCCAGCAGCGGCGTGGAGTCCACCACAGATACGCAGTATTTT
14	once	TRBV18	TRBJ2-7	TRBD1	CASSPGQGSYEQYF	TGTGCCAGCTCACCGGGACAGGGTTCCTACGAGCAGTACTTC
14	.	TRBV5-4	TRBJ2-5	.	CASSLGSDQETQYF	TGTGCCAGCAGCTTGGGTAGCGACCAAGAGACCCAGTACTTC
16	.	TRBV2	TRBJ2-7	TRBD1	CASILNSGTGLNEQYF	TGTGCCAGCATCCTAAACTCCGGGACAGGGTTAAACGAGCAGTACTTC
15	.	TRBV6-1	TRBJ1-4	TRBD1	CASSGSGTAFEKLFF	TGTGCCAGCAGTGGCTCCGGGACAGCTTTTGAAAAACTGTTTTTT
15	.	TRBV5-4	TRBJ1-1	TRBD1	CASSVSGTGGTEAFF	TGTGCCAGCAGCGTCTCCGGGACAGGGGGAACTGAAGCTTTCTTT
13	.	TRBV6-5	TRBJ2-3	TRBD2	CASTTSGGDTQYF	TGTGCCAGCACGACTAGCGGGGGAGATACGCAGTATTTT
16	.	TRBV12-5	TRBJ1-2	TRBD1	CASGPPTGQRGNGYTF	TGTGCTAGTGGTCCACCGACAGGGCAGAGAGGGAATGGCTACACCTTC
17	once	TRBV11-2	TRBJ1-1	TRBD1	CASSLRGQGAVDTEAFF	TGTGCCAGCAGCTTACGAGGGCAGGGGGCGGTCGACACTGAAGCTTTCTTT
15	.	TRBV15	TRBJ1-5	.	CATSRGVGGNQPQHF	TGTGCCACCAGCAGAGGGGTGGGGGGAAATCAGCCCCAGCATTTT
15	.	TRBV7-2	TRBJ2-5	.	CASSLGPRGRETQYF	TGTGCCAGCAGCTTAGGGCCTAGGGGCCGAGAGACCCAGTACTTC
14	.	TRBV5-4	TRBJ1-2	TRBD1	CASHPRDRGRGYTF	TGTGCCAGCCACCCCCGGGACAGGGGTCGGGGCTACACCTTC
16	.	TRBV27	TRBJ2-5	.	CASSSQIGVAKETQYF	TGTGCCAGCAGTTCCCAGATTGGAGTGGCAAAAGAGACCCAGTACTTC
16	.	TRBV5-6	TRBJ2-2	TRBD1	CASSSRTGTVTGELFF	TGTGCCAGCAGCTCTCGGACAGGGACGGTCACCGGGGAGCTGTTTTTT
14	.	TRBV5-4	TRBJ2-2	.	CASSRESNTGELFF	TGTGCCAGCAGTCGGGAATCGAACACCGGGGAGCTGTTTTTT
15	.	TRBV7-9	TRBJ1-4	TRBD1	CASSFPGTGEEKLFF	TGTGCCAGCAGCTTCCCCGGGACAGGGGAGGAAAAACTGTTTTTT
14	.	TRBV5-4	TRBJ2-7	TRBD1	CASSLGQGGYEQYF	TGTGCCAGCAGCCTGGGACAGGGAGGTTACGAGCAGTACTTC
13	.	TRBV15	TRBJ1-5	.	CATSGQTNQPQHF	TGTGCCACCAGCGGGCAGACCAATCAGCCCCAGCATTTT
12	.	TRBV19	TRBJ1-3	.	CASSDIGNTIYF	TGTGCCAGTAGTGACATAGGAAACACCATATATTTT
15	.	TRBV27	TRBJ2-5	TRBD2	CASSLVAGDRETQYF	TGTGCCAGCAGTTTAGTAGCGGGAGACCGAGAGACCCAGTACTTC
15	once	TRBV18	TRBJ2-1	TRBD2	CASSPIAGGLYEQFF	TGTGCCAGCTCACCAATAGCGGGAGGGCTCTATGAGCAGTTCTTC
15	.	TRBV6-1	TRBJ1-6	TRBD1	CASSERTGGISPLHF	TGTGCCAGCAGTGAACGGACAGGGGGCATTTCACCCCTCCACTTT
21	.	TRBV19	TRBJ2-3	TRBD1	CASSRTRPGPTGQGGADTQYF	TGTGCCAGTAGCCGAACTCGCCCCGGCCCTACGGGACAGGGAGGAGCAGATACGCAGTATTTT